The sequence of this T cell receptor (beta chain) was determined in a study of shared clonotypes between healthy human individuals. Overall study findings and caveats: Having only a few donors restricted how much genetic and exposure-history diversity was captured. A handful of donors held around 5% of naive CD4 clonotypes in common. Clonotype sharing among donors likely depends on sequencing depth.

CD45RO-negative, CCR7-selected cells formed the naive CD8 fraction, which excluded terminally differentiated effector memory CD45RA+ cells. Donors, without exception, were Caucasian adults residing in Nashville, Tennessee. Some clones are missing from TCRdb's copy, which holds only in-frame ones; the method was immunoSEQ multiplex PCR. The table records about 590,000 clones, nearly 97% of them present only once. This CDR3 contains 19 residues. Germline V lookup: CDR1 SGHAT, CDR2 FQNNGV. V gave up 2 bases and J gave up 0 bases, with 23 bases separating them. Details on this clone: Its antigen is unidentified.

The clonotype was recovered from a woman in her twenties or thirties in good health. This chain links TRBV11-2 with TRBJ2-7, with a tentative D call TRBD2 (6 bases). Sequenced material: naive CD8+ T cells sorted from blood. CDR3 amino acids: CASSLSSRGGSPGSYEQYF. CDR3 DNA sequence: TGTGCCAGCAGCTTATCTTCGCGGGGCGGATCACCCGGCTCCTACGAGCAGTACTTC.